This entry concerns a single T cell receptor (beta chain). In the original analysis: Amplification from reference gene primers served as the basis for estimated nucleated cell counts. Some clones are missing from TCRdb's copy, which holds only in-frame ones; the method was immunoSEQ multiplex PCR. Clonal size and the V and J genes are those of that table, whereas D and trimming came from the DNA. The data contain roughly 400,000 clones, approximately 91% of them seen just once; the ten biggest clones take up approximately 2%. This entry comes from a study of blood T cell repertoires in COVID-19. The origin of this receptor is a woman between 35 and 50 years old with acute COVID-19. The sequenced material came from PBMCs or T cells enriched from blood (not recorded which).

The CDR3 loop is CASSGHSGTYNEQFF. In DNA form, the CDR3 reads TGTGCCAGCAGCGGCCACAGCGGAACCTACAATGAGCAGTTCTTC. V usage is TRBV11-3 and J usage is TRBJ2-1; D possibly corresponds to TRBD2 (5 bases). Germline assignment: CDR1 SGHNT and CDR2 YENEEA. V lost 5 bases and J 2 bases, leaving 13 bases between the germline ends. CDR3 size: 15 residues.